This T cell receptor (beta chain) was recorded in a study of blood T cell repertoires in COVID-19. In the original analysis: Quantification of nucleated cells was approximated via reference gene primer amplification. Here immunoSEQ multiplex PCR was the method, and the copy in TCRdb shows in-frame clones only, minus some. The DNA gave D and trimming, while V, J and clone size come from that table. The sample lists 300,000 to 350,000 clones, roughly 89% occurring once. The table lists this clone with a count of one. The sequenced material came from PBMCs or T cells enriched from blood (not recorded which). This clonotype was obtained from a woman younger than 35 who had recovered from COVID-19.

CDR3 sequence reads: CASSLYRGPYYEQYF. CDR3 coding DNA: TGTGCCAGCAGTTTATACAGGGGGCCCTACTACGAGCAGTACTTC. The chain couples TRBV28 to TRBJ2-7; 9 nucleotides align to TRBD1. CDR3 length equals 15 residues. J was trimmed by 3 bases and V by 1 base; bases with no gene match: 4. The germline CDR1 and CDR2 sequences are MDHEN and SYDVKM.